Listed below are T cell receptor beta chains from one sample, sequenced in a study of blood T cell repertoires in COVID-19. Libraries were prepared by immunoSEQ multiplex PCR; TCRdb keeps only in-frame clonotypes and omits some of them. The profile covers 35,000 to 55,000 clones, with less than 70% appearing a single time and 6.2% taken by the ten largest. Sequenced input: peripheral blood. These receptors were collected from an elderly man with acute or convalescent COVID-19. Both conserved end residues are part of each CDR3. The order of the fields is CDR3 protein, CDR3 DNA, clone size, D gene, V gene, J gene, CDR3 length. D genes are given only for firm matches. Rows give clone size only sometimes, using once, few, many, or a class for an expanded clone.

cdr3_aa: CASSPRDRGELSTEAFF
cdr3_nt: TGCGCCAGCAGCCCCCGGGACAGGGGGGAGCTGAGCACTGAAGCTTTCTTT
clone_size: -
d_call: TRBD1
v_call: TRBV4-1
j_call: TRBJ1-1
cdr3_length: 17

cdr3_aa: CASSSLAGESTDTQYF
cdr3_nt: TGTGCCAGCAGCTCCCTAGCGGGAGAGAGCACAGATACGCAGTATTTT
clone_size: -
d_call: TRBD2
v_call: TRBV7-2
j_call: TRBJ2-3
cdr3_length: 16

cdr3_aa: CASSVDYRLDTGELFF
cdr3_nt: TGTGCCAGCAGCGTAGACTATAGACTAGACACCGGGGAGCTGTTTTTT
clone_size: -
d_call: -
v_call: TRBV9
j_call: TRBJ2-2
cdr3_length: 16

cdr3_aa: CASSLFGVSAGRTEAFF
cdr3_nt: TGTGCCAGCAGCTTATTCGGGGTATCGGCAGGTCGTACTGAAGCTTTCTTT
clone_size: few
d_call: -
v_call: TRBV7-9
j_call: TRBJ1-1
cdr3_length: 17

cdr3_aa: CASSLGPRNYNEQFF
cdr3_nt: TGTGCCAGCAGCTTGGGGCCCAGGAACTACAATGAGCAGTTCTTC
clone_size: few
d_call: -
v_call: TRBV5-4
j_call: TRBJ2-1
cdr3_length: 15

cdr3_aa: CASRQGSRGGELFF
cdr3_nt: TGTGCCAGCAGACAGGGGTCTAGGGGTGGGGAGCTGTTTTTT
clone_size: -
d_call: TRBD1
v_call: TRBV6-6
j_call: TRBJ2-2
cdr3_length: 14

cdr3_aa: CSVEDFVVGAAITDTQYF
cdr3_nt: TGCAGCGTTGAAGACTTCGTCGTGGGGGCAGCTATCACAGATACGCAGTATTTT
clone_size: -
d_call: -
v_call: TRBV29-1
j_call: TRBJ2-3
cdr3_length: 18

cdr3_aa: CASSYHSTGGAGGYTF
cdr3_nt: TGTGCCAGCAGTTACCATTCGACAGGGGGAGCAGGGGGCTACACCTTC
clone_size: -
d_call: TRBD1
v_call: TRBV6-5
j_call: TRBJ1-2
cdr3_length: 16

cdr3_aa: CASSLVAGSNEAFF
cdr3_nt: TGTGCCAGCAGCTTAGTTGCAGGGTCGAATGAAGCTTTCTTT
clone_size: -
d_call: -
v_call: TRBV11-3
j_call: TRBJ1-1
cdr3_length: 14

cdr3_aa: CASSLGEGSYNEQFF
cdr3_nt: TGTGCCAGCAGCTTGGGTGAAGGGAGCTACAATGAGCAGTTCTTC
clone_size: -
d_call: -
v_call: TRBV5-4
j_call: TRBJ2-1
cdr3_length: 15

cdr3_aa: CASSFFQGSYNEQFF
cdr3_nt: TGTGCCAGCAGCTTCTTCCAGGGCAGCTACAATGAGCAGTTCTTC
clone_size: -
d_call: -
v_call: TRBV11-2
j_call: TRBJ2-1
cdr3_length: 15

cdr3_aa: CASSPVGGGNQPQHF
cdr3_nt: TGTGCCAGCTCACCGGTAGGGGGGGGGAATCAGCCCCAGCATTTT
clone_size: -
d_call: -
v_call: TRBV18
j_call: TRBJ1-5
cdr3_length: 15

cdr3_aa: CASTSVGTQYF
cdr3_nt: TGTGCCAGCACTTCGGTCGGGACGCAGTATTTT
clone_size: -
d_call: -
v_call: TRBV6-5
j_call: TRBJ2-3
cdr3_length: 11

cdr3_aa: CASSVEGFSTDTQYF
cdr3_nt: TGTGCCAGCAGCGTAGAGGGGTTTAGCACAGATACGCAGTATTTT
clone_size: few
d_call: -
v_call: TRBV9
j_call: TRBJ2-3
cdr3_length: 15

cdr3_aa: CAISGRQNEKLFF
cdr3_nt: TGTGCCATCAGTGGCAGGCAAAATGAAAAACTGTTTTTT
clone_size: -
d_call: -
v_call: TRBV10-3
j_call: TRBJ1-4
cdr3_length: 13

cdr3_aa: CASSDTNGGVYGYTF
cdr3_nt: TGTGCCAGCAGTGACACGAATGGAGGGGTTTATGGCTACACCTTC
clone_size: -
d_call: -
v_call: TRBV6-4
j_call: TRBJ1-2
cdr3_length: 15

cdr3_aa: CASSKARTSFYFEQFF
cdr3_nt: TGTGCCAGCAGCAAAGCGAGGACTAGCTTCTACTTTGAGCAGTTCTTC
clone_size: few
d_call: -
v_call: TRBV21-1
j_call: TRBJ2-1
cdr3_length: 16

cdr3_aa: CASSRTGGNEQYF
cdr3_nt: TGTGCCAGCAGCCGGACAGGGGGAAACGAGCAGTACTTC
clone_size: -
d_call: TRBD1
v_call: TRBV5-6
j_call: TRBJ2-7
cdr3_length: 13

cdr3_aa: CASTPSGGNPEAFF
cdr3_nt: TGTGCCAGCACCCCAAGCGGGGGAAACCCTGAAGCTTTCTTT
clone_size: -
d_call: -
v_call: TRBV6-5
j_call: TRBJ1-1
cdr3_length: 14

cdr3_aa: CASSFPGQGVSGELFF
cdr3_nt: TGTGCCAGCAGCTTTCCGGGACAGGGGGTTTCCGGGGAGCTGTTTTTT
clone_size: -
d_call: TRBD1
v_call: TRBV5-4
j_call: TRBJ2-2
cdr3_length: 16

cdr3_aa: CASREGQRRQPQHF
cdr3_nt: TGTGCCAGCAGGGAGGGACAGCGGAGGCAGCCCCAGCATTTT
clone_size: -
d_call: TRBD1
v_call: TRBV6-5
j_call: TRBJ1-5
cdr3_length: 14

cdr3_aa: CASSLSEAGYGYTF
cdr3_nt: TGTGCCAGCAGCTTATCCGAGGCCGGCTATGGCTACACCTTC
clone_size: -
d_call: -
v_call: TRBV7-8
j_call: TRBJ1-2
cdr3_length: 14

cdr3_aa: CASSYGGQPQHF
cdr3_nt: TGTGCCAGCAGTTACGGAGGGCAGCCCCAGCATTTT
clone_size: -
d_call: -
v_call: TRBV6-2/TRBV6-3
j_call: TRBJ1-5
cdr3_length: 12

cdr3_aa: CASSAGVTSGRYNEQFF
cdr3_nt: TGTGCCAGCAGCGCCGGCGTGACTAGCGGGCGTTACAATGAGCAGTTCTTC
clone_size: -
d_call: TRBD2
v_call: TRBV9
j_call: TRBJ2-1
cdr3_length: 17

cdr3_aa: CSAVGGGTYEQYF
cdr3_nt: TGCAGCGCCGTCGGGGGAGGGACCTACGAGCAGTACTTC
clone_size: -
d_call: TRBD2
v_call: TRBV29-1
j_call: TRBJ2-7
cdr3_length: 13

cdr3_aa: CASSLLDRVIDEQYF
cdr3_nt: TGTGCCAGCAGTCTGCTGGACAGGGTGATCGACGAGCAGTACTTC
clone_size: -
d_call: TRBD1
v_call: TRBV6-2/TRBV6-3
j_call: TRBJ2-7
cdr3_length: 15

cdr3_aa: CASSLRTSGEAQTQYF
cdr3_nt: TGTGCCAGCAGCTTACGGACTAGCGGGGAGGCACAGACCCAGTACTTC
clone_size: -
d_call: TRBD2
v_call: TRBV7-8
j_call: TRBJ2-5
cdr3_length: 16

cdr3_aa: CASSLLAGVDTGELFF
cdr3_nt: TGTGCCAGCAGTTTACTGGCTGGTGTCGACACCGGGGAGCTGTTTTTT
clone_size: few
d_call: -
v_call: TRBV27
j_call: TRBJ2-2
cdr3_length: 16